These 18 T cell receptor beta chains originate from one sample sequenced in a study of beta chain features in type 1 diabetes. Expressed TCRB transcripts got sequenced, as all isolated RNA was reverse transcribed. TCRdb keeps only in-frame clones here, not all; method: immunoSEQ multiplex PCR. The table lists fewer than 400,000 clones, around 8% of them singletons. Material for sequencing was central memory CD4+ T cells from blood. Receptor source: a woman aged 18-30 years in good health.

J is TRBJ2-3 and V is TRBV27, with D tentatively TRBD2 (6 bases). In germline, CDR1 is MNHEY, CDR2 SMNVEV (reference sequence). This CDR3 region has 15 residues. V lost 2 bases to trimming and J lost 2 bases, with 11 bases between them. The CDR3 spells CASSLTGVDTDTQYF. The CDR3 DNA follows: TGTGCCAGCAGTTTAACGGGAGTTGACACAGATACGCAGTATTTT.

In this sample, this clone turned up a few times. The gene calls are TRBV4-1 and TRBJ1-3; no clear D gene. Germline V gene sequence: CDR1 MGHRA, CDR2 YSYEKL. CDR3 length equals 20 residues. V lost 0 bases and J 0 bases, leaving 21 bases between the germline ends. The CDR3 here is CASSQEGPVNQLHSGNTIYF. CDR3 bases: TGCGCCAGCAGCCAAGAAGGGCCAGTGAATCAACTCCACTCTGGAAACACCATATATTTT.

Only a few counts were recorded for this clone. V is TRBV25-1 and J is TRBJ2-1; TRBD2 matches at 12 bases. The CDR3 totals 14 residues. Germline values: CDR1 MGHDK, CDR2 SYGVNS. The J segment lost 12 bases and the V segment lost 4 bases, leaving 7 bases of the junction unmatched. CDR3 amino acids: CASSATSGRMGQFF. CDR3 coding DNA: TGTGCCAGCAGTGCGACTAGCGGGAGAATGGGGCAGTTCTTC.

The CDR3 nucleotides are TGTGCCAGCAGCGAGAGCCCCCTAGCGGGAGGCCCAGGATACAATGAGCAGTTCTTC. This sequence encodes CASSESPLAGGPGYNEQFF. The J gene is TRBJ2-1, the V gene TRBV9, with TRBD2 identical over 11 bases. Germline V gives CDR1 SGDLS, CDR2 YYNGEE. With V trimmed by 3 bases and J by 4 bases, 15 bases remained unmatched. CDR3 length equals 19 residues.

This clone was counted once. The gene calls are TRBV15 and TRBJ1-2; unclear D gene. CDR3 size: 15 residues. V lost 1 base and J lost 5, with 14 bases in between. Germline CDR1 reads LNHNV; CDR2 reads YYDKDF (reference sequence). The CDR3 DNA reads TGTGCCACCAGCAGAGGAAACACAGAAATTTATGGCTACACCTTC. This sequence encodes CATSRGNTEIYGYTF. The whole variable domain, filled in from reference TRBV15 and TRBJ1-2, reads DAMVIQNPRYQVTQFGKPVTLSCSQTLNHNVMYWYQQKSSQAPKLLFHYYDKDFNNEADTPDNFQSRRPNTSFCFLDIRSPGLGDTAMYLCATSRGNTEIYGYTFGSGTRLTVV.

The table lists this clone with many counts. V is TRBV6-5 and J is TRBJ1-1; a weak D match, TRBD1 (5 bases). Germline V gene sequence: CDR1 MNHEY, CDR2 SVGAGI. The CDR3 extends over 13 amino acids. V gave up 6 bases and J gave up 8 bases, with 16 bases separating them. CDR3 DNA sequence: TGTGCCAGCAGCCAGGGACGGCAGACCGAAGCTTTCTTT. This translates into CASSQGRQTEAFF.

This CDR3 is CASSWDLDQPQHF. The CDR3 DNA reads as TGTGCCAGCAGCTGGGACCTGGATCAGCCCCAGCATTTT. The chain employs TRBV9 and TRBJ1-5; possibly TRBD1 for D (5 bases). Germline CDR1 and CDR2: SGDLS and YYNGEE. Trimming removed 4 bases from V and 5 bases from J, with 10 bases in between. The CDR3 spans 13 residues.

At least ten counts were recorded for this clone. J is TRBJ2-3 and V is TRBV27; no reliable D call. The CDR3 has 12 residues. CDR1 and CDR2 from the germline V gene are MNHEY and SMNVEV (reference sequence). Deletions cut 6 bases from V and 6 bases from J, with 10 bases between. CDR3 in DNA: TGTGCCAGCAGGAATATCGAGGATACGCAGTATTTT. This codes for CASRNIEDTQYF.

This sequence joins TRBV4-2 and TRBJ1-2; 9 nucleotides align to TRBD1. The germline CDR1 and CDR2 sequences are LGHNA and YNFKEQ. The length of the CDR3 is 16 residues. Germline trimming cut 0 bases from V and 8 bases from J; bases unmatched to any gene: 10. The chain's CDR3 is CASSQDLSDRGWGYTF. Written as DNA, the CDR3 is TGTGCCAGCAGCCAAGATCTTTCGGACAGGGGATGGGGCTACACCTTC.

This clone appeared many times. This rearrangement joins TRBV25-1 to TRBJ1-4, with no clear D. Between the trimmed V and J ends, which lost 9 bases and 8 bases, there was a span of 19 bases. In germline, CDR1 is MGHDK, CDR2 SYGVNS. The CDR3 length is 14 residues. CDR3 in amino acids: CASLGDPAGEKLFF. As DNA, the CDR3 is TGTGCCAGTCTTGGAGATCCCGCGGGAGAAAAACTGTTTTTT.

In nucleotides, the CDR3 is TGCGCCAGCAGCCAAAGTGGACTAGCGGGAGGGCTTAGCACCGGGGAGCTGTTTTTT. Its protein product is CASSQSGLAGGLSTGELFF. This sequence joins TRBV4-3 and TRBJ2-2; TRBD2 matches 15 bases. CDR1 and CDR2 from the germline V gene are LGHNA and YSLEER. With 2 bases clipped from V and 4 bases from J, the junction kept 8 bases outside the gene matches. The CDR3 is 19 amino acids.

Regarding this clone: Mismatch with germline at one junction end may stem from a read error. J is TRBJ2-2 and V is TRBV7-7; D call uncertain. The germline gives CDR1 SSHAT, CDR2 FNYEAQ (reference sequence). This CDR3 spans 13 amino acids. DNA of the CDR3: TGTGCTAGCAGCTTAATGAACACCGGGGAGCTGTTTTTT. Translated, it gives CASSLMNTGELFF.

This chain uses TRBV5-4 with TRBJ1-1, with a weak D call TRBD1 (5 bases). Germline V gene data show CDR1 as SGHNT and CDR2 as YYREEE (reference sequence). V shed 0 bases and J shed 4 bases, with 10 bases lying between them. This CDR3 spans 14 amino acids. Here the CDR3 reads CASSLAGPSTEAFF. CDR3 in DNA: TGTGCCAGCAGCTTGGCAGGGCCCAGCACTGAAGCTTTCTTT.

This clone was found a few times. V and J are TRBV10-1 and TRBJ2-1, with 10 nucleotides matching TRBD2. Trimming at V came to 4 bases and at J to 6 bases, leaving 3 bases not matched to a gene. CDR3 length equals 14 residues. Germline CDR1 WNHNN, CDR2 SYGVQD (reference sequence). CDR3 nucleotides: TGCGCCAGCAGTGGGGCTAGCGGGGGCAATGAGCAGTTCTTC. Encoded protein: CASSGASGGNEQFF.

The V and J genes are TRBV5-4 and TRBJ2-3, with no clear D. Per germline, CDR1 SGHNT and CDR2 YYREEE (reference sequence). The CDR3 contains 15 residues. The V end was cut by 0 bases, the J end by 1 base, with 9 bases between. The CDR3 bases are TGTGCCAGCAGCTTGGGGCTCGACCGCACAGATACGCAGTATTTT. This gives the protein CASSLGLDRTDTQYF.

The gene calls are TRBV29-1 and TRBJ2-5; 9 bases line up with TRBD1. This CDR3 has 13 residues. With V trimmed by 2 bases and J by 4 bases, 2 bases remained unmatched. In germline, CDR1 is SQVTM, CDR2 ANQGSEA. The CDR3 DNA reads TGCAGCGTTGAAAGACAGGGGGGAGAGACCCAGTACTTC. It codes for CSVERQGGETQYF.

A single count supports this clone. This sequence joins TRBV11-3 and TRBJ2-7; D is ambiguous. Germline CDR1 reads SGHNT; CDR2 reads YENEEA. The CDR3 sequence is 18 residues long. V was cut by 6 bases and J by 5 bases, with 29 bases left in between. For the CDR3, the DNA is TGTGCCAGCAGTTTTAAGGACCACCGAACCGAAGGGAAGGACGAGCAGTACTTC. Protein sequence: CASSFKDHRTEGKDEQYF.

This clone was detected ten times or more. Here the CDR3 DNA reads TGTGCCAGCAGCCGGGTACACCGCGATGAGCAGTTCTTC. It translates to CASSRVHRDEQFF. This chain connects TRBV11-2 to TRBJ2-1; D is unclear. Germline V gene sequence: CDR1 SGHAT, CDR2 FQNNGV. This CDR3 is 13 amino acids long. The germline V and J ends were trimmed by 5 bases and 8 bases, with 13 bases remaining between them.